These 4 T cell receptor beta chains were sequenced from one sample in a study of blood T cell repertoires in COVID-19. The data were produced by immunoSEQ multiplex PCR, yet TCRdb's version contains in-frame clones alone and is incomplete. The sample records 130,000 to 150,000 clones, around four fifths being singletons. The specimen was PBMCs or T cells enriched from blood (not recorded which). All receptors come from a middle-aged woman who had recovered from COVID-19.

The chain combines TRBV27 with TRBJ2-3, with 12 bases lining up with TRBD2. Germline values: CDR1 MNHEY, CDR2 SMNVEV (reference sequence). With 3 bases clipped from V and 5 bases from J, the junction kept 6 bases outside the gene matches. The length of the CDR3 is 16 residues. CDR3 amino acids: CASSFLAGGPGDTQYF. In DNA form, the CDR3 reads TGTGCCAGCAGTTTCCTAGCGGGGGGGCCAGGAGATACGCAGTATTTT.

The chain recombines TRBV9 with TRBJ2-3; 10 bases match TRBD1. The ends lost 3 bases at V and 4 bases at J; junction bases unmatched: 2. CDR1 SGDLS and CDR2 YYNGEE come from the germline V gene. The CDR3 covers 14 residues. The CDR3 here is CASSAGTGADTQYF. Written as DNA, the CDR3 is TGTGCCAGCAGCGCCGGGACAGGGGCAGATACGCAGTATTTT.

The chain recombines TRBV10-3 with TRBJ2-7, with 12 bases fitting TRBD2. The V gene end was trimmed by 6 bases and the J gene end by 5 bases; junction bases not matched to a gene: 5. CDR1 ENHRY and CDR2 SYGVKD come from the germline V gene. The CDR3 runs to 14 residues. CDR3 protein: CAISASGRVHEQYF. CDR3 bases: TGTGCCATCAGCGCTAGCGGGAGGGTACACGAGCAGTACTTC.

CDR3 bases: TGCGCCAGCAGCCCGTTGGGTAGCGTAACCTACGAGCAGTACTTC. Amino acids: CASSPLGSVTYEQYF. The chain is built from TRBV4-1 and TRBJ2-7; weak D call: TRBD2 (5 bases). This CDR3 is 15 amino acids long. CDR1 is MGHRA and CDR2 is YSYEKL in the germline V gene. Trimming took off 4 bases at V and 2 bases at J, with 15 bases between the two ends.